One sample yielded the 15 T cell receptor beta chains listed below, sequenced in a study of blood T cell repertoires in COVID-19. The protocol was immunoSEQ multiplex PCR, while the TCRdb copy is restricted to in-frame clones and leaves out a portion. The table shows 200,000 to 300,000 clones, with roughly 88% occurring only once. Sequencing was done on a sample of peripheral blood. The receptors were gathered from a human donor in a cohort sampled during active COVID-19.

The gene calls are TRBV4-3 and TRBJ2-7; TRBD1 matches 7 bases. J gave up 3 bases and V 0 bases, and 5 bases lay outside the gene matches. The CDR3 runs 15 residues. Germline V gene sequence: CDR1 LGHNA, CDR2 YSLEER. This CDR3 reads CASSQDRGGNYEQYF. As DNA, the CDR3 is TGCGCCAGCAGCCAAGATCGAGGGGGCAACTACGAGCAGTACTTC.

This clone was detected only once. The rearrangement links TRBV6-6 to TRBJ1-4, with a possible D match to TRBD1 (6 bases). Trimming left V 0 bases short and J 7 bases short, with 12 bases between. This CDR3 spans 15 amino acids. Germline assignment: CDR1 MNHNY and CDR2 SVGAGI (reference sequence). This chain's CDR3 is CASSYSSGVGEKLFF. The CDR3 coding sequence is TGTGCCAGCAGTTACTCCTCAGGGGTGGGTGAAAAACTGTTTTTT.

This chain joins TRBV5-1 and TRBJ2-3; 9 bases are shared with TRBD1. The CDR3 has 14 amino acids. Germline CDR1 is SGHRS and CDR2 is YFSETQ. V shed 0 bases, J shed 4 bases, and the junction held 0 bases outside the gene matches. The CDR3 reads CASSLGTGADTQYF. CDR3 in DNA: TGCGCCAGCAGCTTGGGGACAGGGGCAGATACGCAGTATTTT. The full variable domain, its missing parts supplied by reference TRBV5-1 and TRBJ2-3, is KAGVTQTPRYLIKTRGQQVTLSCSPISGHRSVSWYQQTPGQGLQFLFEYFSETQRNKGNFPGRFSGRQFSNSRSEMNVSTLELGDSALYLCASSLGTGADTQYFGPGTRLTVL.

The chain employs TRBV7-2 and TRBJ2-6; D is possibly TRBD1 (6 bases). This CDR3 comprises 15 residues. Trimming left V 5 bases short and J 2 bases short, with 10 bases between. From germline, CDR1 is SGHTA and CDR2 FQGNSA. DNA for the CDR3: TGTGCCAGCAGCGCCTCAGGGGCTGGGGCCAACGTCCTGACTTTC. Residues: CASSASGAGANVLTF.

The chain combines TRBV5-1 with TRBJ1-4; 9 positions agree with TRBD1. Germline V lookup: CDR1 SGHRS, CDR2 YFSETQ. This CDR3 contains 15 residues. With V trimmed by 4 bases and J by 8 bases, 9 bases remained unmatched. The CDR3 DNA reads TGCGCCAGCAGCACCACAGGGGGCTTGGAAGAAAAACTGTTTTTT. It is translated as CASSTTGGLEEKLFF. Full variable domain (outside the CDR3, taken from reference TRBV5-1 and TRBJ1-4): KAGVTQTPRYLIKTRGQQVTLSCSPISGHRSVSWYQQTPGQGLQFLFEYFSETQRNKGNFPGRFSGRQFSNSRSEMNVSTLELGDSALYLCASSTTGGLEEKLFFGSGTQLSVL.

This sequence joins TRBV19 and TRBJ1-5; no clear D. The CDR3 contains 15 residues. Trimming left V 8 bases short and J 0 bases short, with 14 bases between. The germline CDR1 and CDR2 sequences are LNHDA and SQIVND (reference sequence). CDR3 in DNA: TGTGCCAGTGTAAAGGGTCGGGGTAGCAATCAGCCCCAGCATTTT. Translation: CASVKGRGSNQPQHF. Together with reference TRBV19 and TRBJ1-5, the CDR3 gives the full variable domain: DGGITQSPKYLFRKEGQNVTLSCEQNLNHDAMYWYRQDPGQGLRLIYYSQIVNDFQKGDIAEGYSVSREKKESFPLTVTSAQKNPTAFYLCASVKGRGSNQPQHFGDGTRLSIL.

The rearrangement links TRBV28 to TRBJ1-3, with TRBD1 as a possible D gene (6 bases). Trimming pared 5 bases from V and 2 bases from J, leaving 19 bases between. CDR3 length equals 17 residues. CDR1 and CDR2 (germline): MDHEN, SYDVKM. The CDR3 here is CASSVTLGARAGNTIYF. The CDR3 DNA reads TGTGCCAGCAGTGTTACCTTGGGGGCGAGGGCTGGAAACACCATATATTTT.

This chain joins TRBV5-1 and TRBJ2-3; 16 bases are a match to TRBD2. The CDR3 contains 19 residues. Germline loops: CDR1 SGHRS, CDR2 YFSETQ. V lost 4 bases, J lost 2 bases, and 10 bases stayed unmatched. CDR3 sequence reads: CASSMGLAGGPYVTDTQYF. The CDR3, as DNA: TGCGCCAGCAGCATGGGACTAGCGGGGGGGCCCTATGTCACAGATACGCAGTATTTT.

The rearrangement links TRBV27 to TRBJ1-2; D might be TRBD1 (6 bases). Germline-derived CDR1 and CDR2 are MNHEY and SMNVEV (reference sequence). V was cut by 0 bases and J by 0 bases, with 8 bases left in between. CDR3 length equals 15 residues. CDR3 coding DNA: TGTGCCAGCAGTTTATCAACAGGGCCTAACTATGGCTACACCTTC. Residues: CASSLSTGPNYGYTF.

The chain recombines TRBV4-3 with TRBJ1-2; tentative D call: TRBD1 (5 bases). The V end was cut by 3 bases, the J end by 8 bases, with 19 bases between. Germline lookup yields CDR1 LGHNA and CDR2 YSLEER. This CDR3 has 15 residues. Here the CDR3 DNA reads TGCGCCAGCAGCCACGGACAACCTTTTAAGGGGGGCTACACCTTC. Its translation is CASSHGQPFKGGYTF.

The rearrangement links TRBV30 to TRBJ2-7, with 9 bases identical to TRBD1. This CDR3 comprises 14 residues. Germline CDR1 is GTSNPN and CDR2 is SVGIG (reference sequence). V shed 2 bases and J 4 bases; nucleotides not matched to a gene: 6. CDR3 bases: TGTGCCTGGAGTTCCGGGACAGGGAATTACGAGCAGTACTTC. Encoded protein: CAWSSGTGNYEQYF.

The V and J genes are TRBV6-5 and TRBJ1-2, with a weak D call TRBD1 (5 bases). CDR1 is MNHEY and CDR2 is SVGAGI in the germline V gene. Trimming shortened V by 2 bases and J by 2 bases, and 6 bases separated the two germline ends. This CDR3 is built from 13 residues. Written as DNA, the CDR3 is TGTGCCAGCAGTTACCAGGGAAACTATGGCTACACCTTC. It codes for CASSYQGNYGYTF.

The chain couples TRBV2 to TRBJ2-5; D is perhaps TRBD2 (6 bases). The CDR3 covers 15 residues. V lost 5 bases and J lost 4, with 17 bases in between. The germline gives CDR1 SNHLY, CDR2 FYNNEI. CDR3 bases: TGTGCCAGCAGTCCCGGGACTCAAGGCATAGAGACCCAGTACTTC. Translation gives CASSPGTQGIETQYF.

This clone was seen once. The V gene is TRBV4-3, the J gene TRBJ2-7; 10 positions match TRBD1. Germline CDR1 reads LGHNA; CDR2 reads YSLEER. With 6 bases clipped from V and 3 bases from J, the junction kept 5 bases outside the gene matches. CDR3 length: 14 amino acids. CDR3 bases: TGCGCCAGCAGTCCCGGGACAGGGGACTACGAGCAGTACTTC. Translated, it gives CASSPGTGDYEQYF.

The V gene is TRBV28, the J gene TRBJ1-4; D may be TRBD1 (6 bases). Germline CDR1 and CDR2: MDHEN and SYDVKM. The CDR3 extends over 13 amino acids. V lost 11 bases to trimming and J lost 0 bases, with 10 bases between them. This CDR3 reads CAGRTATNEKLFF. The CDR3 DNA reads TGTGCCGGAAGGACAGCAACTAATGAAAAACTGTTTTTT. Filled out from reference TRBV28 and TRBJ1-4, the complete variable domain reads DVKVTQSSRYLVKRTGEKVFLECVQDMDHENMFWYRQDPGLGLRLIYFSYDVKMKEKGDIPEGYSVSREKKERFSLILESASTNQTSMYLCAGRTATNEKLFFGSGTQLSVL.